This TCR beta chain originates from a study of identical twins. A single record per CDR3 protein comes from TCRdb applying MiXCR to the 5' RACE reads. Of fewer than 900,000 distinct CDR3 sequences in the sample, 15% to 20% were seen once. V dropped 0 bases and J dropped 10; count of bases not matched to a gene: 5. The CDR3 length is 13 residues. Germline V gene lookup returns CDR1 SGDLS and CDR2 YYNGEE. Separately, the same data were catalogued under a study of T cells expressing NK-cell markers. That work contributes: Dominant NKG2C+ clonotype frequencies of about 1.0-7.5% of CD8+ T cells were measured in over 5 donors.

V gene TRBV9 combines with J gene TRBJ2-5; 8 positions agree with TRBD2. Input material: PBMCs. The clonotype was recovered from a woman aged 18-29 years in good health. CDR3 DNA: TGTGCCAGCAGCGTAGCGCAGCGGGGGATCCAGTACTTC. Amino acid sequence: CASSVAQRGIQYF.